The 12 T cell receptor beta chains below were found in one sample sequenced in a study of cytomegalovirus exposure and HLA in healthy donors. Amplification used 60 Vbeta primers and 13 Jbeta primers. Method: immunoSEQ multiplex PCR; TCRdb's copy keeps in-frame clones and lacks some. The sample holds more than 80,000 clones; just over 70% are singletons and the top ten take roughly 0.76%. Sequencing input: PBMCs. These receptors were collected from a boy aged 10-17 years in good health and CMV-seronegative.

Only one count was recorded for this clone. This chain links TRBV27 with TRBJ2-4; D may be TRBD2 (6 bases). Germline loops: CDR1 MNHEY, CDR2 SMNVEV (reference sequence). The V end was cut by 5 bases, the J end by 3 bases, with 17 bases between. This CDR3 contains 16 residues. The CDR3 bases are TGTGCCAGCAGTCCCTCGATCAGGGAGGTCAAAAACATTCAGTACTTC. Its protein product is CASSPSIREVKNIQYF.

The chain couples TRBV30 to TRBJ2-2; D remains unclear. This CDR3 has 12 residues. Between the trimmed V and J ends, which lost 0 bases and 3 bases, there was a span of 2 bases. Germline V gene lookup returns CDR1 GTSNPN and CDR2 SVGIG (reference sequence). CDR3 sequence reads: CAWSVYTGELFF. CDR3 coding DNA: TGTGCCTGGAGTGTCTACACCGGGGAGCTGTTTTTT. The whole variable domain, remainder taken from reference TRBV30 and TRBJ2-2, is SQTIHQWPATLVQPVGSPLSLECTVEGTSNPNLYWYRQAAGRGLQLLFYSVGIGQISSEVPQNLSASRPQDRQFILSSKKLLLSDSGFYLCAWSVYTGELFFGEGSRLTVL.

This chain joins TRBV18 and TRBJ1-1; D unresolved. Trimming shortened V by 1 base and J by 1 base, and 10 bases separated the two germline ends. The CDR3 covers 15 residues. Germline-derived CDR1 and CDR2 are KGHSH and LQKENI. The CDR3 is CASSPREGKNTEAFF. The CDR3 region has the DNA TGTGCCAGCTCACCACGGGAGGGAAAGAACACTGAAGCTTTCTTT.

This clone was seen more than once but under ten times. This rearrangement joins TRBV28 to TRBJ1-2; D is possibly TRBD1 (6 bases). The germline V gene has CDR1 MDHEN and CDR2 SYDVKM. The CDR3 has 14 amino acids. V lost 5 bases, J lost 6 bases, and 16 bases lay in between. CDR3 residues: CASSPQDRNHGYTF. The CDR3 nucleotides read TGTGCCAGCAGTCCACAGGACAGAAACCATGGCTACACCTTC.

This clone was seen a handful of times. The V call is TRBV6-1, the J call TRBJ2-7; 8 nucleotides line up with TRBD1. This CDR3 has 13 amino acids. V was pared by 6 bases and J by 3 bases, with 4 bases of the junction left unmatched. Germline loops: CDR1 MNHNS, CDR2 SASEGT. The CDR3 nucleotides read TGTGCCAGCAGGGGGGACAGGCTCTACGAGCAGTACTTC. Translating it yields CASRGDRLYEQYF.

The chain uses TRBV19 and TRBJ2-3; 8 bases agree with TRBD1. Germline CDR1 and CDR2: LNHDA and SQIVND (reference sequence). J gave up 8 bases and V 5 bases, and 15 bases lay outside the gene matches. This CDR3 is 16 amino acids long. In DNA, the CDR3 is TGTGCCAGTAGTGTCTACAGGGGGTCTGAGGAGGTTACGCAGTATTTT. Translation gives CASSVYRGSEEVTQYF.

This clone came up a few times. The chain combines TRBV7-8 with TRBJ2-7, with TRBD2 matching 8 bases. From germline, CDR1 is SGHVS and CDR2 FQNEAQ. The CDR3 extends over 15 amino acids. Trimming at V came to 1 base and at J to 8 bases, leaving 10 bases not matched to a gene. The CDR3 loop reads CASSLEAAGVRKQYF. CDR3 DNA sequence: TGTGCCAGCAGCTTAGAGGCAGCGGGAGTTCGTAAGCAGTACTTC.

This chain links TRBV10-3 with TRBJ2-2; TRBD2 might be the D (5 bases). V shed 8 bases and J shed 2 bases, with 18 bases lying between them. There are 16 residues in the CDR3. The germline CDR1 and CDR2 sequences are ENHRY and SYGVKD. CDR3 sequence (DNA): TGTGCCATCCAATCCCGGACTGTGGCCAACACCGGGGAGCTGTTTTTT. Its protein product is CAIQSRTVANTGELFF.

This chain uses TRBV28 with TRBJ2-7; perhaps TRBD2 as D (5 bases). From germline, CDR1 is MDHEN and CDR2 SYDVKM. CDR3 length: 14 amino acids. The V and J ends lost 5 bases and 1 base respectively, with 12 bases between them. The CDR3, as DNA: TGTGCCAGCAGTCCGCTCGGGGATTCCTACGAGCAGTACTTC. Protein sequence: CASSPLGDSYEQYF. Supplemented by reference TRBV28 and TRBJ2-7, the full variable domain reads DVKVTQSSRYLVKRTGEKVFLECVQDMDHENMFWYRQDPGLGLRLIYFSYDVKMKEKGDIPEGYSVSREKKERFSLILESASTNQTSMYLCASSPLGDSYEQYFGPGTRLTVT.

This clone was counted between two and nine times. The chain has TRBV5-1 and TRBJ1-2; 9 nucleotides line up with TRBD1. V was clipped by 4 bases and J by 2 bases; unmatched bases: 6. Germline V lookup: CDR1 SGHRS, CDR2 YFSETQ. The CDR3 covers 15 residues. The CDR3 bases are TGCGCCAGCAGCCCCTGGACAGGGGAAAACTATGGCTACACCTTC. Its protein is CASSPWTGENYGYTF.

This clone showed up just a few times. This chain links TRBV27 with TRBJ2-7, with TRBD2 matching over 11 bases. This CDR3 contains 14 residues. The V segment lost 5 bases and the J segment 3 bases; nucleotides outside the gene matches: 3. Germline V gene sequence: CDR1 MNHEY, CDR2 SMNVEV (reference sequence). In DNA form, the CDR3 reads TGTGCCAGCAGTCCCGGGACTAGCGGCTACGAGCAGTACTTC. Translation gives CASSPGTSGYEQYF.

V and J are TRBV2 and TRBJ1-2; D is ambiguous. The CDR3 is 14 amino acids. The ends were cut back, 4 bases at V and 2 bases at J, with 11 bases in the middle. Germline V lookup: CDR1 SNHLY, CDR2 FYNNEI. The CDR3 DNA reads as TGTGCCAGCAGTGGGTCAGGCCCCAACTATGGCTACACCTTC. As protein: CASSGSGPNYGYTF.